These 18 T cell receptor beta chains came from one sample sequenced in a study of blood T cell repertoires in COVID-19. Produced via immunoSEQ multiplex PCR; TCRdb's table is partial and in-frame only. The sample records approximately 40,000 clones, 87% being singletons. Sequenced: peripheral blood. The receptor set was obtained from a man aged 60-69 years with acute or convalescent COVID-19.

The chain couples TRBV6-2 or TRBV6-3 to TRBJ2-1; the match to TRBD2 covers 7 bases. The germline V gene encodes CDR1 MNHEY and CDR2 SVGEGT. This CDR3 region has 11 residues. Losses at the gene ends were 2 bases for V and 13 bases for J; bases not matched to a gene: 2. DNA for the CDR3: TGTGCCAGCAGTTACCAGCGGGATCAGTTCTTC. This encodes CASSYQRDQFF.

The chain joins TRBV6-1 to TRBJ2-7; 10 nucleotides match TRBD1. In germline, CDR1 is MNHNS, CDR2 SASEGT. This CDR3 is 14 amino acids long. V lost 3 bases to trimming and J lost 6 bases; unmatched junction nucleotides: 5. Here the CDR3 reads CASSERTGGSEQYF. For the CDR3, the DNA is TGTGCCAGCAGTGAGAGGACAGGGGGATCCGAGCAGTACTTC.

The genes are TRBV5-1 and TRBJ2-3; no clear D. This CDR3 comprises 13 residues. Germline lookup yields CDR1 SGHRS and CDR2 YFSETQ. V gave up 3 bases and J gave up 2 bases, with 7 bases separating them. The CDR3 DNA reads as TGCGCCAGCAGCTCTCCCCCCACAGATACGCAGTATTTT. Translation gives CASSSPPTDTQYF.

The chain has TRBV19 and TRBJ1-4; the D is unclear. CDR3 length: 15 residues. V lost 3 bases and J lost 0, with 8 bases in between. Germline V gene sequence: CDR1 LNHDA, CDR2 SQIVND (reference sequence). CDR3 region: CASSISGPTNEKLFF. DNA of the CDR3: TGTGCCAGTAGTATTTCGGGTCCAACTAATGAAAAACTGTTTTTT.

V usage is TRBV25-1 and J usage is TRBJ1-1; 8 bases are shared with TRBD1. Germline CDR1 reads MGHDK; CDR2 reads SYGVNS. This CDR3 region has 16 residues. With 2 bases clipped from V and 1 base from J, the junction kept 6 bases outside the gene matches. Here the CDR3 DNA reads TGTGCCAGCAGTGAAAGACAGGGGCCCCCGAACACTGAAGCTTTCTTT. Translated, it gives CASSERQGPPNTEAFF.

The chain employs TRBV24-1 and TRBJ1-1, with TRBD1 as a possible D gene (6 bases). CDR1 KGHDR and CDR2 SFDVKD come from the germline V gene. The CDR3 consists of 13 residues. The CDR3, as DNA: TGTGCTTCACGGGACACCATGAACACTGAAGCTTTCTTT. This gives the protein CASRDTMNTEAFF.

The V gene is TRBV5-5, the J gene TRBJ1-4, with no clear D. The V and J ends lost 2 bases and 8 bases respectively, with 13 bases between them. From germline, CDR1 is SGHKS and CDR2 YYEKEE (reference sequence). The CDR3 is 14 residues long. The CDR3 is CASSFDVREEKLFF. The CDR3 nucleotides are TGTGCCAGCAGCTTTGACGTTCGGGAGGAAAAACTGTTTTTT. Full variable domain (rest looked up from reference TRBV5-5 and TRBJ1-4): DAGVTQSPTHLIKTRGQQVTLRCSPISGHKSVSWYQQVLGQGPQFIFQYYEKEERGRGNFPDRFSARQFPNYSSELNVNALLLGDSALYLCASSFDVREEKLFFGSGTQLSVL.

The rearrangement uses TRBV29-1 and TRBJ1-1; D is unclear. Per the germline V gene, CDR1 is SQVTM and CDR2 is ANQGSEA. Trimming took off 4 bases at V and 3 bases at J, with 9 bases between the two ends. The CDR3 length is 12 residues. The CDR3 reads CSVGAGYTEAFF. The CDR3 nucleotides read TGCAGCGTTGGGGCTGGGTACACTGAAGCTTTCTTT. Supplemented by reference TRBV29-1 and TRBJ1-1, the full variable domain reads SAVISQKPSRDICQRGTSLTIQCQVDSQVTMMFWYRQQPGQSLTLIATANQGSEATYESGFVIDKFPISRPNLTFSTLTVSNMSPEDSSIYLCSVGAGYTEAFFGQGTRLTVV.

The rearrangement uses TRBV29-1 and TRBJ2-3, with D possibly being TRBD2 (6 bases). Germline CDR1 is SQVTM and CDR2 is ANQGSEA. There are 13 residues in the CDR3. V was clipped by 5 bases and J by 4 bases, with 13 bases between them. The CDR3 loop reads CSVFSPGADTQYF. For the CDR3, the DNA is TGCAGCGTTTTTTCACCGGGAGCAGATACGCAGTATTTT.

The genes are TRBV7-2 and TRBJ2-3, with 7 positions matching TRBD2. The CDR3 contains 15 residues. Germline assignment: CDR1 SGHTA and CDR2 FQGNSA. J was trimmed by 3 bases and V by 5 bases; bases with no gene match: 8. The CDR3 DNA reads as TGTGCCAGCAGCGTCCTAGCGGAGGCGACAGATACGCAGTATTTT. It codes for CASSVLAEATDTQYF.

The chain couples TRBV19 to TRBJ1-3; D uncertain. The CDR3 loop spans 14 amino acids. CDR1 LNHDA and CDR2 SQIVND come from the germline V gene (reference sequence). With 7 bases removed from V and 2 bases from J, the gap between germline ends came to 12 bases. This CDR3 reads CASNPARPGNTIYF. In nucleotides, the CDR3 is TGTGCCAGTAACCCGGCCAGGCCTGGAAACACCATATATTTT.

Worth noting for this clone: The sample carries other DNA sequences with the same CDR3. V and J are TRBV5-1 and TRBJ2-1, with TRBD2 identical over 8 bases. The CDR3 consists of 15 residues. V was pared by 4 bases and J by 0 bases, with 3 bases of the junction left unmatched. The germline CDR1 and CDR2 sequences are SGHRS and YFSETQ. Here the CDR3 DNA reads TGCGCCAGCAGCATCAGCGGGAGCTCCTACAATGAGCAGTTCTTC. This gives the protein CASSISGSSYNEQFF.

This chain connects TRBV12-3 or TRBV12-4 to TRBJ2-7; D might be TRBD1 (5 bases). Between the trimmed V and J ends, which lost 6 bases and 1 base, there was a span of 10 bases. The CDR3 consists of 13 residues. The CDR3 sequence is CASSFDSSYEQYV. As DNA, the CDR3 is TGTGCCAGCAGCTTTGACAGTTCCTACGAGCAGTACGTC.

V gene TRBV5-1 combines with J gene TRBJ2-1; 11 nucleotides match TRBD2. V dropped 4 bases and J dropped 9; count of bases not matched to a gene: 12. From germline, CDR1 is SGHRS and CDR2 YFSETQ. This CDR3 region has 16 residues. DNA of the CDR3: TGCGCCAGCAGCGGGACTAGCGGAGAAAGGGGAGGTGAGCAGTTCTTC. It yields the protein CASSGTSGERGGEQFF.

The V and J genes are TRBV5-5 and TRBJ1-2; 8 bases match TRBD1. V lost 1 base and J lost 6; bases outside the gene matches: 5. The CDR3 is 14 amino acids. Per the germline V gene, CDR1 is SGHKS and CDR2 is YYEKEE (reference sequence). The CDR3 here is CASSLRTGTNGYTF. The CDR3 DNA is TGTGCCAGCAGCTTGAGGACAGGGACGAATGGCTACACCTTC.

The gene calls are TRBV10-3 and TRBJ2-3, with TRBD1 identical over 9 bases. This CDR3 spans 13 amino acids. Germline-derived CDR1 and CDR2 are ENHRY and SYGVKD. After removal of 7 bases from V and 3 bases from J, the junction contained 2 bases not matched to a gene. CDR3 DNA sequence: TGTGCCATCAATGACAGGGGGACAGATACGCAGTATTTT. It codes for CAINDRGTDTQYF.

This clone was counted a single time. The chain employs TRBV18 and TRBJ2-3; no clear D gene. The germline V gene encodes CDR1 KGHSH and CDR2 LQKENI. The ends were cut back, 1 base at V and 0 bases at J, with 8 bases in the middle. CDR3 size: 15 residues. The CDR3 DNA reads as TGTGCCAGCTCACCACAGGCAGGCAGCACAGATACGCAGTATTTT. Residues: CASSPQAGSTDTQYF. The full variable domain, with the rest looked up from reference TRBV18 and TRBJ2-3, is NAGVMQNPRHLVRRRGQEARLRCSPMKGHSHVYWYRQLPEEGLKFMVYLQKENIIDESGMPKERFSAEFPKEGPSILRIQQVVRGDSAAYFCASSPQAGSTDTQYFGPGTRLTVL.

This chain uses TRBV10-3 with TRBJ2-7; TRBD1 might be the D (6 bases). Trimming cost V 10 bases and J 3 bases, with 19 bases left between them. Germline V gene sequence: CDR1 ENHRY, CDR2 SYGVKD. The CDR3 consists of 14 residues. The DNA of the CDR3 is TGTGCCAGTCGCACTTTTCAGGGGAGCTACGAGCAGTACTTC. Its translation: CASRTFQGSYEQYF.